The next 20 T cell receptor beta chains were all read from a single sample in a study of cytomegalovirus exposure and HLA in healthy donors. The PCR had 60 Vbeta and 13 Jbeta primers. Data came from immunoSEQ multiplex PCR; TCRdb stores just in-frame clones and leaves some out. The sample has over 100,000 clones, approximately 80% seen once. The sample consisted of PBMCs. The receptors come from a woman in her thirties or forties in good health and CMV-seropositive.

This clone was picked up a small number of times. One end of the junction is discordant with germline, which a read error may explain. The chain uses TRBV19 and TRBJ2-3, with a possible D match to TRBD2 (5 bases). Germline CDR1 LNHDA, CDR2 SQIVND (reference sequence). CDR3 size: 13 residues. The CDR3 nucleotides are TGTGCCAGTAGTTTAGACTACACAGATACGCAGTATTTT. Translating it yields CASSLDYTDTQYF.

CDR3 nucleotides: TGTGCCAGCAGCTTAATCCGTAACACCGGGGAGCTGTTTTTT. Translation gives CASSLIRNTGELFF. This chain connects TRBV11-1 to TRBJ2-2; D gene uncertain. Per the germline V gene, CDR1 is SGHAT and CDR2 is FQDESV (reference sequence). With 2 bases removed from V and 2 bases from J, the gap between germline ends came to 6 bases. This CDR3 region has 14 residues.

CDR3 sequence (DNA): TGTGCCAGCAGTTTCGTTGACCATTTGAGGGGCTACACCTTC. Translating it yields CASSFVDHLRGYTF. The genes are TRBV28 and TRBJ1-2; D remains ambiguous. This CDR3 is built from 14 residues. Germline CDR1 is MDHEN and CDR2 is SYDVKM. The V end lost 3 bases, the J end lost 8 bases, and 16 bases lay between the germline ends.

The genes are TRBV7-9 and TRBJ2-1, with a weak D call TRBD1 (5 bases). CDR1 and CDR2 from the germline V gene are SEHNR and FQNEAQ (reference sequence). CDR3 size: 11 residues. V lost 5 bases and J 9 bases, leaving 8 bases between the germline ends. In DNA, the CDR3 is TGTGCCAGCAGCGGTCAGGGTGAGCAGTTCTTC. This translates into CASSGQGEQFF. The whole variable domain, remainder taken from reference TRBV7-9 and TRBJ2-1, is DTGVSQNPRHKITKRGQNVTFRCDPISEHNRLYWYRQTLGQGPEFLTYFQNEAQLEKSRLLSDRFSAERPKGSFSTLEIQRTEQGDSAMYLCASSGQGEQFFGPGTRLTVL.

This chain joins TRBV5-1 and TRBJ2-7; no clear D. V was shortened by 1 base and J by 6 bases, with 5 bases between the two germline ends. Germline V CDR1 and CDR2: SGHRS, YFSETQ. The CDR3 loop spans 11 amino acids. The CDR3 DNA is TGCGCCAGCAGCTTGTTATCCGAGCAGTACTTC. Protein product: CASSLLSEQYF.

This rearrangement joins TRBV5-1 to TRBJ1-2; the match to TRBD1 covers 7 bases. The CDR3 is made up of 14 amino acids. J gave up 3 bases and V 3 bases, and 5 bases lay outside the gene matches. Germline assignment: CDR1 SGHRS and CDR2 YFSETQ. In DNA, the CDR3 is TGCGCCAGCAGCTCTCCGGGACAGTACTATGGCTACACCTTC. Its translation: CASSSPGQYYGYTF.

The chain joins TRBV6-1 to TRBJ2-5; D is perhaps TRBD1 (6 bases). Trimming removed 1 base from V and 4 bases from J, with 10 bases in between. This CDR3 is built from 14 residues. Looked up from germline, CDR1 is MNHNS and CDR2 is SASEGT. The CDR3 protein is CASSEDRVRETQYF. The CDR3 DNA is TGTGCCAGCAGTGAAGACAGGGTGCGAGAGACCCAGTACTTC.

This chain links TRBV19 with TRBJ1-1; a possible D gene is TRBD1 (5 bases). Germline V gene sequence: CDR1 LNHDA, CDR2 SQIVND (reference sequence). V shed 2 bases and J shed 4 bases, with 11 bases lying between them. This CDR3 contains 14 residues. The CDR3 loop is CASSIFRRVTEAFF. The CDR3 region has the DNA TGTGCCAGTAGTATATTCCGCAGGGTCACTGAAGCTTTCTTT.

The chain links TRBV7-3 to TRBJ2-3; 10 bases agree with TRBD2. V dropped 6 bases and J dropped 6; count of bases not matched to a gene: 3. Germline V gene data show CDR1 as SGHTA and CDR2 as FQGTGA. This CDR3 region has 13 residues. CDR3 sequence: CASRSGGADTQYF. Written as DNA, the CDR3 is TGTGCCAGCAGGAGCGGGGGGGCGGATACGCAGTATTTT.

The rearrangement links TRBV2 to TRBJ1-1; D might be TRBD1 (6 bases). Germline V gene data show CDR1 as SNHLY and CDR2 as FYNNEI. This CDR3 comprises 15 residues. Trimming took 5 bases from V and 7 from J, leaving 20 bases between them. The CDR3 is CASSKGGGGVGEAFF. As DNA, the CDR3 is TGTGCCAGCAGTAAGGGGGGCGGGGGCGTGGGTGAAGCTTTCTTT.

The rearrangement uses TRBV6-6 and TRBJ2-5, with 7 bases lining up with TRBD1. With 7 bases clipped from V and 1 base from J, the junction kept 9 bases outside the gene matches. This CDR3 spans 15 amino acids. Germline V gene lookup returns CDR1 MNHNY and CDR2 SVGAGI (reference sequence). CDR3 bases: TGTGCCAGCAAGGGGGCTTCGGCGGGCCAAGAGACCCAGTACTTC. Translated, it gives CASKGASAGQETQYF.

This chain links TRBV6-5 with TRBJ2-3; TRBD2 is a possible D gene (5 bases). The ends were cut back, 6 bases at V and 6 bases at J, with 16 bases in the middle. Germline V gives CDR1 MNHEY, CDR2 SVGAGI. The length of the CDR3 is 14 residues. The CDR3 is CASSRSQLADTQYF. For the CDR3, the DNA is TGTGCCAGCAGCCGATCCCAGTTAGCGGATACGCAGTATTTT.

This chain's CDR3 is CASSLVGGVAFF. The CDR3 nucleotides are TGTGCCAGCAGCTTAGTAGGGGGGGTAGCTTTCTTT. The V call is TRBV7-2, the J call TRBJ1-1; D is possibly TRBD1 (6 bases). Germline loops: CDR1 SGHTA, CDR2 FQGNSA. The CDR3 extends over 12 amino acids. The V and J ends lost 1 base and 10 bases respectively, with 10 bases between them.

V gene TRBV30 combines with J gene TRBJ1-6, with TRBD1 identical over 8 bases. The CDR3 runs 11 residues. The V segment lost 5 bases and the J segment 12 bases; nucleotides outside the gene matches: 3. The germline V gene encodes CDR1 GTSNPN and CDR2 SVGIG (reference sequence). For the CDR3, the DNA is TGTGCCTGGGGACAGGGCGAACCCCTCCACTTT. It translates to CAWGQGEPLHF.

The chain recombines TRBV27 with TRBJ1-1, with D uncertain. The germline V gene has CDR1 MNHEY and CDR2 SMNVEV (reference sequence). This CDR3 has 15 residues. The germline V and J ends were trimmed by 7 bases and 4 bases, with 19 bases remaining between them. The CDR3: CASTKLGRAGTEAFF. CDR3 in DNA: TGTGCCAGCACCAAATTAGGAAGGGCGGGCACTGAAGCTTTCTTT.

The chain employs TRBV6-1 and TRBJ2-3; 10 positions match TRBD2. The CDR3 loop spans 14 amino acids. With V trimmed by 4 bases and J by 5 bases, 3 bases remained unmatched. The germline CDR1 and CDR2 sequences are MNHNS and SASEGT. The CDR3 sequence is CASSARTSGDTQYF. CDR3 coding DNA: TGTGCCAGCAGTGCCCGGACTAGCGGAGATACGCAGTATTTT.

The chain carries TRBV15 and TRBJ1-3; D possibly corresponds to TRBD1 (5 bases). The CDR3 consists of 16 residues. Trimming took off 3 bases at V and 2 bases at J, with 14 bases between the two ends. CDR1 is LNHNV, CDR2 YYDKDF, per germline (reference sequence). This CDR3 is CATSSEKTVPGNTIYF. The CDR3 coding sequence is TGTGCCACCAGCAGTGAAAAGACAGTCCCTGGAAACACCATATATTTT.

The CDR3 DNA reads TGCACCAACAGCCATTCTGGGGGACTGTTGGAGACCCAGTACTTC. Protein: CTNSHSGGLLETQYF. The chain uses TRBV1 and TRBJ2-5; the table assigns TRBD2, which was not confirmed against the DNA. TRBV1 is given as a pseudogene. This CDR3 contains 15 residues.

V usage is TRBV7-2 and J usage is TRBJ2-2; possibly TRBD2 for D (6 bases). The CDR3 loop spans 14 amino acids. The germline V gene encodes CDR1 SGHTA and CDR2 FQGNSA. V lost 6 bases, J lost 6 bases, and 14 bases lay in between. CDR3 nucleotides: TGTGCCAGCAGTCTAGGGACTTCGGCCGGGGAGCTGTTTTTT. Encoded protein: CASSLGTSAGELFF.

In its sample, this clone was seen once. In DNA form, the CDR3 reads TGTGCCAGCAGACGGTCCGTCAATCAGCCCCAGCATTTT. This translates into CASRRSVNQPQHF. J is TRBJ1-5 and V is TRBV2, with D unresolved. The CDR3 covers 13 residues. The V end lost 6 bases, the J end lost 3 bases, and 9 bases lay between the germline ends. CDR1 SNHLY and CDR2 FYNNEI come from the germline V gene.